A single sample gave rise to the 18 T cell receptor beta chains below, sequenced in a study of CD8 T cells in ankylosing spondylitis. These TCRs are of unknown antigen specificity. Points from the study as a whole: Seemingly characteristic of ankylosing spondylitis blood was a TCR beta motif consisting of 7 or 8 highly homologous variants.

TCRdb reprocessed the 5' RACE reads via MiXCR and lists one record per CDR3 protein. The data show some 130,000 distinct CDR3 sequences, about a sixth seen once. Sample: blood, either unsorted or a sorted T cell fraction (not recorded which). These receptors came from a male donor with ankylosing spondylitis.

The chain joins TRBV11-2 to TRBJ1-1; D is ambiguous. V was clipped by 5 bases and J by 8 bases, with 12 bases between them. The germline V gene has CDR1 SGHAT and CDR2 FQNNGV. This CDR3 is built from 12 residues. The CDR3 DNA follows: TGTGCCAGCAGCCTCATCGAGGGCGAAGCTTTCTTT. It translates to CASSLIEGEAFF.

This clonotype was counted between two and nine times. This chain links TRBV12-3 or TRBV12-4 with TRBJ2-2; TRBD2 might be the D (6 bases). CDR3 length equals 16 residues. Deletions cut 3 bases from V and 6 bases from J, with 17 bases between. The chain's CDR3 is CASSFLRASDAGELFF. The CDR3 nucleotides read TGTGCCAGCAGTTTTTTGAGGGCTAGCGACGCCGGGGAGCTGTTTTTT.

V and J are TRBV19 and TRBJ1-5; TRBD1 aligns across 7 bases. Germline V gene sequence: CDR1 LNHDA, CDR2 SQIVND (reference sequence). V gave up 6 bases and J gave up 3 bases; unmatched junction bases: 8. This CDR3 has 15 residues. This chain's CDR3 is CASRPYRGANQPQHF. The CDR3 bases are TGTGCCAGTAGACCATACAGGGGTGCCAATCAGCCCCAGCATTTT.

This chain uses TRBV6-5 with TRBJ2-7; D is unclear. Trimming took off 4 bases at V and 4 bases at J, with 11 bases between the two ends. The germline V gene encodes CDR1 MNHEY and CDR2 SVGAGI. The CDR3 is 13 residues long. CDR3 bases: TGTGCCAGCAGTTCCTGGAAAGCGTACGAGCAGTACTTC. Amino acids: CASSSWKAYEQYF.

The V call is TRBV19, the J call TRBJ2-5, with a weak D call TRBD2 (5 bases). CDR1 and CDR2 (germline): LNHDA, SQIVND (reference sequence). V was trimmed by 3 bases and J by 1 base, leaving 9 bases between them. The CDR3 is 14 amino acids. The CDR3 nucleotides read TGTGCCAGTAGTATGTGGCTAGCCCAAGAGACCCAGTACTTC. The encoded protein is CASSMWLAQETQYF. The entire variable domain, with the rest obtained from reference TRBV19 and TRBJ2-5, is as follows: DGGITQSPKYLFRKEGQNVTLSCEQNLNHDAMYWYRQDPGQGLRLIYYSQIVNDFQKGDIAEGYSVSREKKESFPLTVTSAQKNPTAFYLCASSMWLAQETQYFGPGTRLLVL.

DNA for the CDR3: TGCGCCAGCCCGGGACTAGCGCTCTACGAGCAGTACTTC. Its translation: CASPGLALYEQYF. The chain links TRBV4-1 to TRBJ2-7, with 10 bases that match TRBD2. Germline assignment: CDR1 MGHRA and CDR2 YSYEKL. The CDR3 is 13 residues long. V gave up 8 bases and J gave up 3 bases; unmatched junction bases: 4.

The gene calls are TRBV5-1 and TRBJ2-7; TRBD1 is a possible D gene (5 bases). The germline gives CDR1 SGHRS, CDR2 YFSETQ. This CDR3 contains 17 residues. The germline V and J ends were trimmed by 0 bases and 3 bases, with 19 bases remaining between them. The CDR3 loop is CASSLESSRVRGYEQYF. CDR3 coding DNA: TGCGCCAGCAGCTTGGAAAGTTCCCGGGTAAGGGGCTACGAGCAGTACTTC.

This clonotype has a count of ten or more. The genes are TRBV9 and TRBJ2-2; the D gene is possibly TRBD1 (6 bases). V lost 0 bases and J lost 2, with 11 bases in between. Germline V gene sequence: CDR1 SGDLS, CDR2 YYNGEE. The CDR3 totals 16 residues. The DNA for the CDR3 is TGTGCCAGCAGCGTAGCAGGGGCGCTTAACACCGGGGAGCTGTTTTTT. Protein: CASSVAGALNTGELFF.

This clonotype was observed a handful of times. This sequence joins TRBV7-9 and TRBJ2-2, with D possibly TRBD2 on 6 matching bases. V was clipped by 6 bases and J by 1 base, with 9 bases between them. This CDR3 is 14 amino acids long. Germline CDR1 reads SEHNR; CDR2 reads FQNEAQ (reference sequence). The CDR3 spells CASSRRENTGELFF. The CDR3 DNA is TGTGCCAGCAGTCGGCGGGAGAACACCGGGGAGCTGTTTTTT.

The V and J genes are TRBV4-1 and TRBJ2-7; D is unresolved. CDR3 length: 15 amino acids. Germline V CDR1 and CDR2: MGHRA, YSYEKL. The ends were cut back, 1 base at V and 0 bases at J, with 10 bases in the middle. CDR3 loop: CASSQAADSSYEQYF. In DNA form, the CDR3 reads TGCGCCAGCAGCCAAGCGGCGGATAGCTCCTACGAGCAGTACTTC.

This rearrangement joins TRBV2 to TRBJ2-5, with D uncertain. CDR1 and CDR2 from the germline V gene are SNHLY and FYNNEI. This CDR3 has 10 amino acids. Trimming shortened V by 7 bases and J by 5 bases, and 5 bases separated the two germline ends. The CDR3 is CASIRETQYF. CDR3 DNA sequence: TGTGCCAGCATCCGGGAGACCCAGTACTTC.

In this sample, this clonotype turned up a few times. The chain links TRBV6-1 to TRBJ1-1; the D gene is possibly TRBD1 (5 bases). This CDR3 comprises 14 residues. The V gene's germline CDR1 is MNHNS and CDR2 SASEGT. V lost 6 bases, J lost 5 bases, and 16 bases lay in between. DNA for the CDR3: TGTGCCAGCAGCCCCGGGACCGGGCGAACTGAAGCTTTCTTT. This gives the protein CASSPGTGRTEAFF.

This chain connects TRBV11-2 to TRBJ2-5, with D unresolved. Deletions cut 2 bases from V and 1 base from J, with 8 bases between. CDR3 length: 14 residues. Germline CDR1 reads SGHAT; CDR2 reads FQNNGV. CDR3 in amino acids: CASSLSPPQETQYF. DNA of the CDR3: TGTGCCAGCAGCTTATCCCCGCCCCAAGAGACCCAGTACTTC. Supplemented by reference TRBV11-2 and TRBJ2-5, the full variable domain reads EAGVAQSPRYKIIEKRQSVAFWCNPISGHATLYWYQQILGQGPKLLIQFQNNGVVDDSQLPKDRFSAERLKGVDSTLKIQPAKLEDSAVYLCASSLSPPQETQYFGPGTRLLVL.

This clonotype was detected only a few times. The chain joins TRBV27 to TRBJ2-4; D gene ambiguous. The CDR3 loop spans 13 amino acids. Germline V gene lookup returns CDR1 MNHEY and CDR2 SMNVEV (reference sequence). Between the trimmed V and J ends, which lost 4 bases and 2 bases, there was a span of 6 bases. The CDR3 nucleotides read TGTGCCAGCAGTTCCGTACCCAAAAACATTCAGTACTTC. It specifies CASSSVPKNIQYF.

This clonotype appeared a few times. CDR3 DNA: TGCGCCAGCAGCTTGATTTACAGAAACACTGAAGCTTTCTTT. This codes for CASSLIYRNTEAFF. V gene TRBV5-1 combines with J gene TRBJ1-1, with unresolved D. The CDR3 runs to 14 residues. The germline gives CDR1 SGHRS, CDR2 YFSETQ. Trimming stripped 1 base from V and 2 bases from J, with 9 bases between.

This clonotype was observed a handful of times. The chain links TRBV9 to TRBJ1-5; D is perhaps TRBD1 (5 bases). CDR1 and CDR2 (germline): SGDLS, YYNGEE. The V end lost 0 bases, the J end lost 5 bases, and 12 bases lay between the germline ends. The CDR3 sequence is 15 residues long. The CDR3 region has the DNA TGTGCCAGCAGCGTAGGAGGGACGGGGGATCAGCCCCAGCATTTT. This encodes CASSVGGTGDQPQHF.

Details on this clonotype: Since the CDR3 does not end with the conserved phenylalanine or tryptophan, this likely comes from a read error. The rearrangement joins TRBV20-1 to TRBJ1-1; D call uncertain. Deletions cut 0 bases from V and 4 bases from J, with 9 bases between. The CDR3 extends over 13 amino acids. Per germline, CDR1 DFQATT and CDR2 SNEGSKA (reference sequence). CDR3 region: CSARDRRSTEAFL. The CDR3 coding sequence is TGCAGTGCTAGAGATAGGCGGAGCACTGAAGCTTTCCTT.

This chain links TRBV29-1 with TRBJ2-1, with 10 nucleotides matching TRBD2. CDR3 length equals 18 residues. From germline, CDR1 is SQVTM and CDR2 ANQGSEA. V lost 4 bases and J lost 0; bases outside the gene matches: 12. This CDR3 is CSVAGTSETVFSYNEQFF. CDR3 DNA sequence: TGCAGCGTTGCGGGGACTAGCGAGACCGTTTTCTCCTACAATGAGCAGTTCTTC.